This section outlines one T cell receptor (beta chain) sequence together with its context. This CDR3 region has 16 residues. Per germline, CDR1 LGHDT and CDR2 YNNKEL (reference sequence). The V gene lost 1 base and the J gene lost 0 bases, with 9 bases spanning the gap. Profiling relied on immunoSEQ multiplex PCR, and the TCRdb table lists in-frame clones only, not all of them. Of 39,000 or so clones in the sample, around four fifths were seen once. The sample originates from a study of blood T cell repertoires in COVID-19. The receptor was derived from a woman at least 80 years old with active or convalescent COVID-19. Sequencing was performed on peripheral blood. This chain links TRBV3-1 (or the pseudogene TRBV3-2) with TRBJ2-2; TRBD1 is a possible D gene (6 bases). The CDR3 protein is CASSQVGATNTGELFF. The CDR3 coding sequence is TGTGCCAGCAGCCAAGTGGGGGCCACGAACACCGGGGAGCTGTTTTTT.